A selection of T cell receptor beta chains follows, all from one sample in a study of control samples from healthy donors and cancer patients. The repertoire was sequenced with immunoSEQ multiplex PCR; TCRdb's copy has only in-frame clones and lacks some. The ten top clones account for about 2.2%, within a sample of 150,000 to 200,000 clones. Material: blood. These receptor sequences come from a woman aged 25 to 39 in good health. The CDR3 runs from the conserved cysteine through the conserved F or W. D genes are given only for firm matches.

d_gene: TRBD1; v_gene: TRBV5-1; j_gene: TRBJ2-1; CDR3nt: TGCGCCAGCAGCTTGGGAGGGACAGGCAATGAGCAGTTCTTC; CDR3aa: CASSLGGTGNEQFF
d_gene: .; v_gene: TRBV5-1; j_gene: TRBJ1-2; CDR3nt: TGCGCCAGCAGCTTGCAATCAGGGCCCCCCTATGGCTACACCTTC; CDR3aa: CASSLQSGPPYGYTF
d_gene: TRBD1; v_gene: TRBV7-8; j_gene: TRBJ1-2; CDR3nt: TGTGCCAGCAGCCACACCTCAGGACAGGTATATGGCTACACCTTC; CDR3aa: CASSHTSGQVYGYTF
d_gene: .; v_gene: TRBV5-1; j_gene: TRBJ2-1; CDR3nt: TGCGCCAGCAGCTCATCAGCAGGTTTCGGGGAGCAGTTCTTC; CDR3aa: CASSSSAGFGEQFF
d_gene: .; v_gene: TRBV5-1; j_gene: TRBJ1-4; CDR3nt: TGCGCCAGCAGTAGCCAGGGGAATGAAAAACTGTTTTTT; CDR3aa: CASSSQGNEKLFF
d_gene: TRBD2; v_gene: TRBV3-1/TRBV3-2; j_gene: TRBJ2-3; CDR3nt: TGTGCCAGCAGCCAAGCTGGCGGGGGGCCGAGCACAGATACGCAGTATTTT; CDR3aa: CASSQAGGGPSTDTQYF
d_gene: TRBD2; v_gene: TRBV19; j_gene: TRBJ2-2; CDR3nt: TGTGCCAGCACCTCTAGGGCGGGGGTAAACACCGGGGAGCTGTTTTTT; CDR3aa: CASTSRAGVNTGELFF
d_gene: .; v_gene: TRBV19; j_gene: TRBJ1-5; CDR3nt: TGTGCCAGTAGTCTGAGTTTCAATCAGCCCCAGCATTTT; CDR3aa: CASSLSFNQPQHF
d_gene: .; v_gene: TRBV24-1; j_gene: TRBJ2-7; CDR3nt: TGTGCCACCACGGACCCGAGCTCCTACGAGCAGTACTTC; CDR3aa: CATTDPSSYEQYF
d_gene: TRBD1; v_gene: TRBV4-3; j_gene: TRBJ1-5; CDR3nt: TGCGCCAGCAGCCGAACCCGGGACAGGGGTTTGGGGGGCAATCAGCCCCAGCATTTT; CDR3aa: CASSRTRDRGLGGNQPQHF
d_gene: .; v_gene: TRBV7-9; j_gene: TRBJ1-2; CDR3nt: TGTGCCAGCAGCCACTCCGGGGCGAACTATGGCTACACCTTC; CDR3aa: CASSHSGANYGYTF
d_gene: .; v_gene: TRBV4-3; j_gene: TRBJ2-7; CDR3nt: TGCGCCAGCAGCCAAGATTGGGGACCCAGAGGCTACGAGCAGTACTTC; CDR3aa: CASSQDWGPRGYEQYF
d_gene: .; v_gene: TRBV5-5; j_gene: TRBJ1-2; CDR3nt: TGTGCCAGCAAAAGGGCAGGGCCGGAAAGCTATGGCTACACCTTC; CDR3aa: CASKRAGPESYGYTF
d_gene: .; v_gene: TRBV5-6; j_gene: TRBJ1-5; CDR3nt: TGTGCCAGCAGCTTGGGGCATAGCAATCAGCCCCAGCATTTT; CDR3aa: CASSLGHSNQPQHF
d_gene: .; v_gene: TRBV21-1; j_gene: TRBJ1-1; CDR3nt: TGTGCCAGCAGCCCCCGGATGACAGGGTTTAGGCCTGAAGCTTTCTTT; CDR3aa: CASSPRMTGFRPEAFF
d_gene: .; v_gene: TRBV7-9; j_gene: TRBJ1-2; CDR3nt: TGTGCCAGCAGAGAATGGGGGAAACGGGACTTCGGTGGCTACACCTTC; CDR3aa: CASREWGKRDFGGYTF
d_gene: .; v_gene: TRBV27; j_gene: TRBJ2-5; CDR3nt: TGTGCCAGCAGTTCGGGGTTCCAGCAAGAGACCCAGTACTTC; CDR3aa: CASSSGFQQETQYF
d_gene: .; v_gene: TRBV18; j_gene: TRBJ1-1; CDR3nt: TGTGCCAGCTCACCTATGAACACTGAAGCTTTCTTT; CDR3aa: CASSPMNTEAFF
d_gene: .; v_gene: TRBV11-2; j_gene: TRBJ2-7; CDR3nt: TGTGCCAGCAGCTTTGGAATCGAGCAGTACTTC; CDR3aa: CASSFGIEQYF
d_gene: TRBD1; v_gene: TRBV28; j_gene: TRBJ1-4; CDR3nt: TGTGCCATCCTAACAGGGGGGGGAGAAAAACTGTTTTTT; CDR3aa: CAILTGGGEKLFF
d_gene: .; v_gene: TRBV19; j_gene: TRBJ1-1; CDR3nt: TGTGCCAGTAGTGTACAGGTGATGAACACTGAAGCTTTCTTT; CDR3aa: CASSVQVMNTEAFF
d_gene: .; v_gene: TRBV2; j_gene: TRBJ1-1; CDR3nt: TGTGCCAGCCGCCTAAGGATGTCCAACACTGAAGCTTTCTTT; CDR3aa: CASRLRMSNTEAFF
d_gene: .; v_gene: TRBV10-3; j_gene: TRBJ1-3; CDR3nt: TGTGCCATCAGCCCAACGGGACCCTCCCGGTACACCATATATTTT; CDR3aa: CAISPTGPSRYTIYF
d_gene: TRBD1; v_gene: TRBV28; j_gene: TRBJ2-7; CDR3nt: TGTGCCAGCAGACCAGCCGGGACAGGGACCTACGAGCAGTACTTC; CDR3aa: CASRPAGTGTYEQYF
d_gene: .; v_gene: TRBV3-1/TRBV3-2; j_gene: TRBJ1-3; CDR3nt: TGTGCCAGCAGCCAAGAAGGCAGGGGATTCTCTGGAAACACCATATATTTT; CDR3aa: CASSQEGRGFSGNTIYF
d_gene: TRBD1; v_gene: TRBV5-1; j_gene: TRBJ2-1; CDR3nt: TGCGCCAGCAGCTTGGTATACCTACGGGACAGGGGAGTCTATGAGCAGTTCTTC; CDR3aa: CASSLVYLRDRGVYEQFF
d_gene: .; v_gene: TRBV12-3/TRBV12-4; j_gene: TRBJ2-3; CDR3nt: TGTGCCAGCAGCGGAGGGGCCGCGCAGTATTTT; CDR3aa: CASSGGAAQYF
d_gene: .; v_gene: TRBV13; j_gene: TRBJ1-4; CDR3nt: TGTGCCAGCGGATCTAGAGGTGAAAAACTGTTTTTT; CDR3aa: CASGSRGEKLFF
d_gene: .; v_gene: TRBV19; j_gene: TRBJ1-3; CDR3nt: TGTGCCAGTACCTCCATTCAGGGCTCTGGAAACACCATATATTTT; CDR3aa: CASTSIQGSGNTIYF
d_gene: .; v_gene: TRBV2; j_gene: TRBJ1-5; CDR3nt: TGTGCCAGCAGGACATTGGACCTCTATCAGCCCCAGCATTTT; CDR3aa: CASRTLDLYQPQHF
d_gene: .; v_gene: TRBV27; j_gene: TRBJ2-2; CDR3nt: TGTGCCAGCAGTCTAAGCAACACCGGGGAGCTGTTTTTT; CDR3aa: CASSLSNTGELFF
d_gene: .; v_gene: TRBV19; j_gene: TRBJ1-3; CDR3nt: TGTGCCAGTATTGGGGGGGACTCTGGAAACACCATATATTTT; CDR3aa: CASIGGDSGNTIYF
d_gene: .; v_gene: TRBV30; j_gene: TRBJ1-5; CDR3nt: TGTGCCTGGAGTCAATGGGGATGGGAAGAACAGCCCCAGCATTTT; CDR3aa: CAWSQWGWEEQPQHF
d_gene: .; v_gene: TRBV12-3/TRBV12-4; j_gene: TRBJ1-1; CDR3nt: TGTGCCAGCAGTTTATGGCAGGGAGAAGCTTTCTTT; CDR3aa: CASSLWQGEAFF
d_gene: .; v_gene: TRBV5-6; j_gene: TRBJ1-1; CDR3nt: TGTGCCAGCAGCTTGTATTCGGGAGGAGGAACTGAAGCTTTCTTT; CDR3aa: CASSLYSGGGTEAFF
d_gene: .; v_gene: TRBV3-1/TRBV3-2; j_gene: TRBJ1-2; CDR3nt: TGTGCCAGCAGCCAAGATTCCGGGGGCAGCGGCTACACCTTC; CDR3aa: CASSQDSGGSGYTF
d_gene: TRBD2; v_gene: TRBV20-1; j_gene: TRBJ2-1; CDR3nt: TGCAGTGCACCTATAGCGGGGACGCAGTTCTTC; CDR3aa: CSAPIAGTQFF
d_gene: TRBD1; v_gene: TRBV5-5; j_gene: TRBJ2-1; CDR3nt: TGTGCCAGCAGTGACCTGGGACAGGTCTACAATGAGCAGTTCTTC; CDR3aa: CASSDLGQVYNEQFF
d_gene: .; v_gene: TRBV5-4; j_gene: TRBJ1-6; CDR3nt: TGTGCCAGCAGCTTGGATCGGACCTATGATTCACCCCTCCACTTT; CDR3aa: CASSLDRTYDSPLHF
d_gene: .; v_gene: TRBV5-1; j_gene: TRBJ2-5; CDR3nt: TGCGCCAGCAGCATAGGACAGCAAGAGACCCAGTACTTC; CDR3aa: CASSIGQQETQYF